This TCR beta chain was captured by sequencing in a study of shared clonotypes between healthy human individuals. This table comes from immunoSEQ multiplex PCR, and its TCRdb copy is limited to in-frame clones, with some not included. The sample lists around 2.5 million clones; 80% to 95% were seen once. The CDR3 is made up of 14 amino acids. CDR1 and CDR2 (germline): SGHRS, YFSETQ. Deletions cut 5 bases from V and 3 bases from J, with 14 bases between. Sequencing was performed on naive CD4+ T cells from PBMCs. Documented subset: CD45RA+ positively selected. The TCR was taken from a man in his late teens or twenties in good health. Some clones in this sample may be carry-over from other donors' samples. This rearrangement joins TRBV5-1 to TRBJ2-5; D is undetermined. The chain's CDR3 is CASSRKRTEETQYF. The CDR3, as DNA: TGCGCCAGCAGTCGGAAACGGACCGAAGAGACCCAGTACTTC.